These 24 T cell receptor beta chains came from one sample sequenced in a study of cytomegalovirus exposure and HLA in healthy donors (dated by TCRdb to between 2016 and 2019). Receptors were amplified or captured by the immunoSEQ multiplex PCR assay. For the multiplex PCR, a mixture combining 60 forward primers for TCR Vbeta segments and 13 reverse primers for TCR Jbeta segments was used. This is the immuneACCESS table as TCRdb keeps it, with only in-frame sequences that have V and J called. A part of the clones is gone; compared with another copy, unresolved V genes explain less than half, and the rest is unexplained. Within this sample are around 100,000 clones, with less than 80% of them counted one time only. In total, the top ten clones hold 2.1% of the sample. The sample was PBMCs. Receptors originate from a man aged 25 to 40 in good health and CMV-seronegative.

There are a few counts of this clone. The chain links TRBV6-1 to TRBJ2-7, with unresolved D. The germline V and J ends were trimmed by 3 bases and 0 bases, with 15 bases remaining between them. Germline CDR1 and CDR2: MNHNS and SASEGT. This CDR3 contains 16 residues. The CDR3 coding sequence is TGTGCCAGCAGTGATAACGTGGCCGAATACTCCTACGAGCAGTACTTC. Translation gives CASSDNVAEYSYEQYF.

The rearrangement joins TRBV29-1 to TRBJ1-1, with TRBD1 as a possible D gene (6 bases). The CDR3 is made up of 14 amino acids. V was cut by 5 bases and J by 0 bases, with 13 bases left in between. CDR1 and CDR2 from the germline V gene are SQVTM and ANQGSEA. CDR3 sequence: CSVRQAGMNTEAFF. The CDR3 nucleotides read TGCAGCGTTAGACAGGCTGGGATGAACACTGAAGCTTTCTTT.

The V and J genes are TRBV7-9 and TRBJ2-7; TRBD1 aligns across 11 bases. Trimming removed 4 bases from V and 6 bases from J; junction bases left unmatched: 5. The CDR3 totals 14 residues. CDR1 is SEHNR and CDR2 is FQNEAQ in the germline V gene (reference sequence). The CDR3 reads CASSSGQGESEQYF. DNA for the CDR3: TGTGCCAGCAGCTCGGGACAGGGGGAGAGCGAGCAGTACTTC. The whole variable domain, remainder taken from reference TRBV7-9 and TRBJ2-7, is DTGVSQNPRHKITKRGQNVTFRCDPISEHNRLYWYRQTLGQGPEFLTYFQNEAQLEKSRLLSDRFSAERPKGSFSTLEIQRTEQGDSAMYLCASSSGQGESEQYFGPGTRLTVT.

The V and J genes are TRBV10-3 and TRBJ2-2; TRBD1 aligns across 8 bases. The V gene's germline CDR1 is ENHRY and CDR2 SYGVKD. J gave up 3 bases and V 0 bases, and 15 bases lay outside the gene matches. CDR3 length equals 20 residues. The DNA of the CDR3 is TGTGCCATCAGTGAGTCGGATGGACTCCTAAGGACAGGGTACACCGGGGAGCTGTTTTTT. This sequence encodes CAISESDGLLRTGYTGELFF.

This clone has only one observation. V is TRBV19 and J is TRBJ1-5; a possible D gene is TRBD1 (6 bases). V was clipped by 1 base and J by 0 bases, with 16 bases between them. Germline values: CDR1 LNHDA, CDR2 SQIVND (reference sequence). The CDR3 is made up of 18 amino acids. For the CDR3, the DNA is TGTGCCAGTAGTATAGGTGCCGGGACATATCTTAGCAATCAGCCCCAGCATTTT. Translation: CASSIGAGTYLSNQPQHF.

The chain employs TRBV4-3 and TRBJ1-1; D unresolved. V was trimmed by 4 bases and J by 1 base, leaving 13 bases between them. This CDR3 comprises 15 residues. Germline-derived CDR1 and CDR2 are LGHNA and YSLEER. This CDR3 reads CASSPTRLTNTEAFF. The CDR3 DNA follows: TGCGCCAGCAGCCCTACCCGTCTCACGAACACTGAAGCTTTCTTT.

The chain carries TRBV5-1 and TRBJ1-1; no reliable D call. The germline CDR1 and CDR2 sequences are SGHRS and YFSETQ. V was pared by 5 bases and J by 1 base, with 21 bases between. The CDR3 is made up of 17 amino acids. CDR3 sequence reads: CASSSSRGFGKNTEAFF. DNA of the CDR3: TGCGCCAGCAGTTCGTCACGGGGTTTCGGGAAGAACACTGAAGCTTTCTTT.

This clone was detected only a few times. The chain couples TRBV27 to TRBJ1-1, with D maybe TRBD1 (6 bases). Trimming shortened V by 2 bases and J by 6 bases, and 13 bases separated the two germline ends. Per germline, CDR1 MNHEY and CDR2 SMNVEV (reference sequence). The CDR3 contains 14 residues. This CDR3 is CASSLIAGASEAFF. The CDR3 DNA reads as TGTGCCAGCAGTTTAATTGCAGGGGCCTCTGAAGCTTTCTTT.

This rearrangement joins TRBV18 to TRBJ1-5, with D uncertain. The V end lost 2 bases, the J end lost 1 base, and 6 bases lay between the germline ends. CDR3 size: 14 residues. CDR1 KGHSH and CDR2 LQKENI come from the germline V gene. CDR3 loop: CASSPGGSNQPQHF. CDR3 nucleotides: TGTGCCAGCTCACCAGGAGGGAGCAATCAGCCCCAGCATTTT. The variable domain in full, completed from reference TRBV18 and TRBJ1-5, reads NAGVMQNPRHLVRRRGQEARLRCSPMKGHSHVYWYRQLPEEGLKFMVYLQKENIIDESGMPKERFSAEFPKEGPSILRIQQVVRGDSAAYFCASSPGGSNQPQHFGDGTRLSIL.

The chain links TRBV5-1 to TRBJ1-1; 9 bases agree with TRBD1. CDR3 size: 15 residues. In germline, CDR1 is SGHRS, CDR2 YFSETQ. Trimming cost V 3 bases and J 8 bases; bases outside gene matches: 11. The CDR3 spells CASSWSGQGVCEAFF. The DNA of the CDR3 is TGCGCCAGCAGCTGGTCGGGACAGGGTGTCTGCGAAGCTTTCTTT. Full variable domain (missing parts from reference TRBV5-1 and TRBJ1-1): KAGVTQTPRYLIKTRGQQVTLSCSPISGHRSVSWYQQTPGQGLQFLFEYFSETQRNKGNFPGRFSGRQFSNSRSEMNVSTLELGDSALYLCASSWSGQGVCEAFFGQGTRLTVV.

The chain recombines TRBV7-9 with TRBJ2-7; 8 bases fit TRBD1. The CDR3 runs to 12 residues. CDR1 and CDR2 from the germline V gene are SEHNR and FQNEAQ (reference sequence). Germline trimming cut 8 bases from V and 6 bases from J; bases unmatched to any gene: 6. CDR3 amino acids: CASGFTGGEQYF. CDR3 nucleotide sequence: TGTGCCAGCGGATTTACAGGGGGCGAGCAGTACTTC.

J is TRBJ2-7 and V is TRBV7-8, with 11 positions matching TRBD1. V was clipped by 5 bases and J by 5 bases; unmatched bases: 8. This CDR3 contains 15 residues. The germline V gene has CDR1 SGHVS and CDR2 FQNEAQ. The CDR3 DNA reads TGTGCCAGCAGCCCCCGGGACAGGGGGATCCACGAGCAGTACTTC. This encodes CASSPRDRGIHEQYF.

The J gene is TRBJ2-1, the V gene TRBV5-1; possibly TRBD2 for D (6 bases). Germline V gives CDR1 SGHRS, CDR2 YFSETQ. V gave up 10 bases and J gave up 4 bases, with 12 bases separating them. The CDR3 contains 12 residues. CDR3 region: CAPGDFYNEQFF. CDR3 bases: TGCGCCCCTGGGGACTTTTACAATGAGCAGTTCTTC.

The chain employs TRBV5-3 and TRBJ1-4, with TRBD1 identical over 8 bases. TRBV5-3 qualifies as an ORF whose function is uncertain. The CDR3 totals 17 residues. Trimming took 4 bases from V and 0 from J; bases not matched to a gene: 8. CDR3: CARSHVGQGATNEKLFF. The CDR3 DNA sequence: TGTGCCAGAAGCCACGTAGGACAGGGAGCAACTAATGAAAAACTGTTTTTT.

This chain links TRBV27 with TRBJ2-2, with 13 bases identical to TRBD2. The germline CDR1 and CDR2 sequences are MNHEY and SMNVEV (reference sequence). Trimming at V came to 8 bases and at J to 5 bases, leaving 11 bases not matched to a gene. The CDR3 has 17 amino acids. The CDR3 DNA sequence: TGTGCCAGCGCCCTTATAGGACTAGCGGGAGATACCGGGGAGCTGTTTTTT. This encodes CASALIGLAGDTGELFF.

This rearrangement joins TRBV6-1 to TRBJ1-5; maybe TRBD1 (6 bases). Germline loops: CDR1 MNHNS, CDR2 SASEGT. Deletions cut 3 bases from V and 1 base from J, with 10 bases between. CDR3 length: 15 amino acids. CDR3 amino acids: CASSDLTGSNQPQHF. The CDR3 region has the DNA TGTGCCAGCAGTGACCTGACAGGAAGCAATCAGCCCCAGCATTTT.

The rearrangement uses TRBV28 and TRBJ1-2; the D gene is possibly TRBD1 (6 bases). Trimming took off 2 bases at V and 4 bases at J, with 11 bases between the two ends. There are 14 residues in the CDR3. CDR1 MDHEN and CDR2 SYDVKM come from the germline V gene. The CDR3 nucleotides read TGTGCCAGCAGTTTACTCAGGGGACCCTATGGCTACACCTTC. Translating gives CASSLLRGPYGYTF.

J is TRBJ1-1 and V is TRBV5-8; the D gene is possibly TRBD1 (5 bases). CDR3 length equals 13 residues. Germline CDR1 is SGHTS and CDR2 is YDEGEE. V lost 5 bases and J lost 5, with 13 bases in between. CDR3: CASRLGGGTEAFF. DNA of the CDR3: TGTGCCAGCAGACTCGGGGGAGGGACTGAAGCTTTCTTT.

The DNA for the CDR3 is TGTGCCAGCAGAAAGGACAGAGGAGGCTACACCTTC. This codes for CASRKDRGGYTF. The chain has TRBV6-5 and TRBJ1-2; TRBD1 is a possible D gene (6 bases). CDR1 MNHEY and CDR2 SVGAGI come from the germline V gene. The CDR3 is 12 amino acids. V was trimmed by 6 bases and J by 8 bases, leaving 13 bases between them.

The CDR3 sequence is CASSDRGFNQPQHF. The DNA for the CDR3 is TGTGCCAGCAGTGACAGGGGATTTAATCAGCCCCAGCATTTT. The chain links TRBV2 to TRBJ1-5; the D gene is possibly TRBD1 (6 bases). The ends were cut back, 3 bases at V and 4 bases at J, with 10 bases in the middle. CDR3 length: 14 residues. Germline-derived CDR1 and CDR2 are SNHLY and FYNNEI.

Concerning this clone itself: The sample carries other DNA sequences with the same CDR3. The chain links TRBV11-2 to TRBJ2-7; D gene ambiguous. The CDR3 length is 10 residues. V dropped 4 bases and J dropped 4 bases, with 2 bases sitting between them. Germline values: CDR1 SGHAT, CDR2 FQNNGV. CDR3 in amino acids: CASSSYEQYF. The CDR3 DNA reads as TGTGCCAGCAGCTCGTACGAGCAGTACTTC.

This clone was counted between two and nine times. The chain carries TRBV5-1 and TRBJ2-3, with D uncertain. In germline, CDR1 is SGHRS, CDR2 YFSETQ. The CDR3 spans 13 residues. V shed 7 bases and J shed 6 bases, with 15 bases lying between them. The CDR3 is CASRKNQQDTQYF. CDR3 coding DNA: TGCGCCAGCCGTAAGAACCAACAGGATACGCAGTATTTT.

The V call is TRBV10-1, the J call TRBJ1-1; 7 nucleotides align to TRBD1. Germline values: CDR1 WNHNN, CDR2 SYGVQD (reference sequence). This CDR3 region has 16 residues. J lost 5 bases, V lost 3 bases, and 12 bases had no gene match. The CDR3 nucleotides read TGCGCCAGCAGTGACGAACCGACAGGGTCTAAGACTGAAGCTTTCTTT. It yields the protein CASSDEPTGSKTEAFF.

The chain couples TRBV9 to TRBJ1-2; 9 bases agree with TRBD1. Germline V lookup: CDR1 SGDLS, CDR2 YYNGEE. The CDR3 loop spans 16 amino acids. The J segment lost 4 bases and the V segment lost 0 bases, leaving 7 bases of the junction unmatched. CDR3 amino acids: CASSVVPGQGSYGYTF. The CDR3, as DNA: TGTGCCAGCAGCGTAGTTCCTGGACAGGGGTCCTATGGCTACACCTTC.